This passage covers 20 T cell receptor beta chains from one sample sequenced in a study of immune cell composition in non-small cell lung cancer. The normal lung sample lay at least 3 cm, and maximally far, from the tumour. The protocol was immunoSEQ multiplex PCR, while the TCRdb copy is restricted to in-frame clones and leaves out a portion. The sample lists 500 or so clones, approximately 70% occurring once. The sequencing input was non-adjacent lung tissue. All receptors come from a human donor with non-small cell lung cancer.

The J gene is TRBJ1-1, the V gene TRBV29-1; D is uncertain. V was clipped by 7 bases and J by 2 bases, with 14 bases between them. Germline CDR1 is SQVTM and CDR2 is ANQGSEA. The CDR3 totals 13 residues. The CDR3 DNA sequence: TGCAGCGCTGAGGACGGGTTAAACACTGAAGCTTTCTTT. This sequence encodes CSAEDGLNTEAFF.

A few counts support this clone. J is TRBJ1-6 and V is TRBV27; a possible D gene is TRBD1 (5 bases). CDR1 is MNHEY and CDR2 is SMNVEV in the germline V gene (reference sequence). This CDR3 is 20 amino acids long. Trimming shortened V by 4 bases and J by 0 bases, and 22 bases separated the two germline ends. As DNA, the CDR3 is TGTGCCAGCAGTTCTCTCTGGGGGATGACACCCAGCTCCTATAATTCACCCCTCCACTTT. The encoded protein is CASSSLWGMTPSSYNSPLHF.

V is TRBV29-1 and J is TRBJ2-7; the match to TRBD1 covers 7 bases. The junction had 11 bases not matched to a gene; V was cut back by 3 bases and J by 3 bases. The germline gives CDR1 SQVTM, CDR2 ANQGSEA. The CDR3 is 15 amino acids. The CDR3 loop is CSVDGVGQENYEQYF. In DNA, the CDR3 is TGCAGCGTTGATGGTGTCGGACAGGAGAACTACGAGCAGTACTTC.

The chain employs TRBV19 and TRBJ1-1, with TRBD1 matching over 7 bases. J was trimmed by 5 bases and V by 4 bases; bases with no gene match: 7. Germline assignment: CDR1 LNHDA and CDR2 SQIVND (reference sequence). The length of the CDR3 is 14 residues. In DNA form, the CDR3 reads TGTGCCAGTAGTAGGCGACAGGGAGAGACTGAAGCTTTCTTT. Translating it yields CASSRRQGETEAFF. Using reference TRBV19 and TRBJ1-1 for the parts outside the CDR3, the full variable domain is DGGITQSPKYLFRKEGQNVTLSCEQNLNHDAMYWYRQDPGQGLRLIYYSQIVNDFQKGDIAEGYSVSREKKESFPLTVTSAQKNPTAFYLCASSRRQGETEAFFGQGTRLTVV.

This clone is categorized as large. The same CDR3 arises from other DNA sequences in this sample as well. The gene calls are TRBV7-8 and TRBJ1-5; TRBD1 might be the D (5 bases). Germline values: CDR1 SGHVS, CDR2 FQNEAQ. Trimming pared 4 bases from V and 6 bases from J, leaving 10 bases between. CDR3 length: 13 residues. As DNA, the CDR3 is TGTGCCAGCAGCTCCAGGCAGGGTCAGCCCCAGCATTTT. As protein: CASSSRQGQPQHF.

The rearrangement uses TRBV7-8 and TRBJ2-7; 10 bases are a match to TRBD2. Germline CDR1 SGHVS, CDR2 FQNEAQ. This CDR3 spans 15 amino acids. V gave up 1 base and J gave up 3 bases; unmatched junction bases: 3. CDR3 bases: TGTGCCAGCAGCTTAGAAGGACTAGCGGACTACGAGCAGTACTTC. It specifies CASSLEGLADYEQYF.

The CDR3 sequence: CASSPGQSTDTQYF. The CDR3 nucleotides are TGTGCCAGCAGCCCCGGACAGAGCACAGATACGCAGTATTTT. This chain connects TRBV14 to TRBJ2-3; tentatively, D is TRBD1 (6 bases). Trimming took off 4 bases at V and 0 bases at J, with 8 bases between the two ends. Per the germline V gene, CDR1 is SGHDN and CDR2 is FVKESK. CDR3 length: 14 residues.

The V gene is TRBV9, the J gene TRBJ2-1, with D possibly being TRBD1 (5 bases). The germline CDR1 and CDR2 sequences are SGDLS and YYNGEE. Trimming shortened V by 3 bases and J by 3 bases, and 13 bases separated the two germline ends. This CDR3 is built from 15 residues. The CDR3 is CASSEAPDSYNEQFF. DNA for the CDR3: TGTGCCAGCAGCGAGGCCCCTGACAGCTACAATGAGCAGTTCTTC. Filled out from reference TRBV9 and TRBJ2-1, the complete variable domain reads DSGVTQTPKHLITATGQRVTLRCSPRSGDLSVYWYQQSLDQGLQFLIQYYNGEERAKGNILERFSAQQFPDLHSELNLSSLELGDSALYFCASSEAPDSYNEQFFGPGTRLTVL.

The genes are TRBV28 and TRBJ1-2; 8 bases map to TRBD1. This CDR3 spans 14 amino acids. Per the germline V gene, CDR1 is MDHEN and CDR2 is SYDVKM. The trim removed 4 bases at V and 4 bases at J, leaving 5 bases unmatched. The CDR3 sequence: CASSSDRGGYGYTF. CDR3 DNA sequence: TGTGCCAGCAGTTCAGACAGGGGTGGCTATGGCTACACCTTC.

The chain employs TRBV7-2 and TRBJ1-5; weak D call: TRBD1 (5 bases). Trimming removed 4 bases at V and 6 bases at J, with 10 bases between. Germline loops: CDR1 SGHTA, CDR2 FQGNSA. The CDR3 contains 13 residues. The CDR3 loop is CASSSRQGQPQHF. The CDR3 DNA sequence: TGTGCCAGCAGCTCCAGGCAGGGTCAGCCCCAGCATTTT.

The CDR3 DNA is TGCGCCAGCAGCTTGGATGGACTAGCAAGCACAGATACGCAGTATTTT. Its translation: CASSLDGLASTDTQYF. The J gene is TRBJ2-3, the V gene TRBV5-1, with 8 bases that match TRBD2. The CDR3 is made up of 16 amino acids. Germline V CDR1 and CDR2: SGHRS, YFSETQ. V shed 0 bases and J 0 bases; nucleotides not matched to a gene: 3.

The chain uses TRBV7-3 and TRBJ2-5; 9 positions match TRBD2. The CDR3 contains 14 residues. Germline V gene data show CDR1 as SGHTA and CDR2 as FQGTGA. V dropped 5 bases and J dropped 5; count of bases not matched to a gene: 6. The CDR3 loop reads CASSNSGGGETQYF. The CDR3 DNA reads TGTGCCAGCAGCAATAGCGGGGGAGGGGAGACCCAGTACTTC.

The V gene is TRBV10-3, the J gene TRBJ2-1, with a tentative D call TRBD2 (7 bases). The germline gives CDR1 ENHRY, CDR2 SYGVKD. This CDR3 contains 16 residues. V lost 5 bases and J lost 3, with 17 bases in between. CDR3 sequence (DNA): TGTGCCATCAGTCTGGGGGGGGGCTCCGACTACAATGAGCAGTTCTTC. As protein: CAISLGGGSDYNEQFF.

The chain joins TRBV7-2 to TRBJ2-1; maybe TRBD2 (7 bases). This CDR3 region has 14 residues. V lost 0 bases and J 10 bases, leaving 13 bases between the germline ends. Germline assignment: CDR1 SGHTA and CDR2 FQGNSA. In DNA form, the CDR3 reads TGTGCCAGCAGCTTAGCGGGGGGGCAGCGGGAGCAGTTCTTC. Translated: CASSLAGGQREQFF.

The CDR3 bases are TGTGCCAGCAGTTTATCGGAGACAGGGCCCTACGAGCAGTACTTC. It encodes CASSLSETGPYEQYF. The V gene is TRBV28, the J gene TRBJ2-7, with 7 bases aligning to TRBD1. J gave up 2 bases and V 1 base, and 5 bases lay outside the gene matches. Germline CDR1 reads MDHEN; CDR2 reads SYDVKM. This CDR3 region has 15 residues.

This rearrangement joins TRBV18 to TRBJ1-3; D unresolved. The CDR3 runs 16 residues. V lost 4 bases to trimming and J lost 0 bases, with 13 bases between them. Germline-derived CDR1 and CDR2 are KGHSH and LQKENI. Here the CDR3 DNA reads TGTGCCAGCTCACGTGAAGGATGGAGCTCTGGAAACACCATATATTTT. Translating gives CASSREGWSSGNTIYF.

The chain employs TRBV6-5 and TRBJ1-5, with D possibly being TRBD1 (5 bases). The CDR3 covers 14 residues. V was cut by 2 bases and J by 2 bases, with 7 bases left in between. Germline V CDR1 and CDR2: MNHEY, SVGAGI. CDR3: CASSYARGNQPQHF. The CDR3 DNA is TGTGCCAGCAGTTACGCCAGGGGCAATCAGCCCCAGCATTTT.

V gene TRBV28 combines with J gene TRBJ1-2, with D tentatively TRBD1 (5 bases). Germline values: CDR1 MDHEN, CDR2 SYDVKM. CDR3 length equals 15 residues. The V end was cut by 6 bases, the J end by 3 bases, with 17 bases between. CDR3 in amino acids: CASSRGVDGDYGYTF. The CDR3 region has the DNA TGTGCCAGCAGCCGAGGGGTGGACGGAGACTATGGCTACACCTTC.

V is TRBV29-1 and J is TRBJ1-4; no reliable D call. CDR1 is SQVTM, CDR2 ANQGSEA, per germline. The CDR3 sequence is 11 residues long. The V end was cut by 6 bases, the J end by 1 base, with 3 bases between. This CDR3 is CSVETNEKLFF. The CDR3 DNA follows: TGCAGCGTGGAAACTAATGAAAAACTGTTTTTT.

Regarding this clone: A read error may produce the germline difference seen at one junction end. The chain joins TRBV9 to TRBJ1-1; no definite D call. This CDR3 region has 14 residues. Per germline, CDR1 SGDLS and CDR2 YYNGEE. In nucleotides, the CDR3 is TGTGCCAACAGCGTTACACCCATGAACACTGAAGCTTTCTTT. This translates into CANSVTPMNTEAFF. The whole variable domain, filled in from reference TRBV9 and TRBJ1-1, reads DSGVTQTPKHLITATGQRVTLRCSPRSGDLSVYWYQQSLDQGLQFLIQYYNGEERAKGNILERFSAQQFPDLHSELNLSSLELGDSALYFCANSVTPMNTEAFFGQGTRLTVV.